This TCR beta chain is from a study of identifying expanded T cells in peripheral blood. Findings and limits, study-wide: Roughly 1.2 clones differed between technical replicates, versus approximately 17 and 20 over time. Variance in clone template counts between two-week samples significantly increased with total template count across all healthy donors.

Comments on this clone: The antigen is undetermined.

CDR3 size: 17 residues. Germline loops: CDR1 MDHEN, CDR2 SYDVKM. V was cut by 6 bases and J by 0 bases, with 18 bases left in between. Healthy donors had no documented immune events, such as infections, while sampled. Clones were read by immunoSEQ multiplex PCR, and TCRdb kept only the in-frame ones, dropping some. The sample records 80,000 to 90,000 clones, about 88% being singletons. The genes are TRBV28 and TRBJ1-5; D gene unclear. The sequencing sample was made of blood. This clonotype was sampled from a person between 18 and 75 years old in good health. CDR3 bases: TGTGCCAGCAGCCCCCCGGACGGGGTCTATAGCAATCAGCCCCAGCATTTT. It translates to CASSPPDGVYSNQPQHF.